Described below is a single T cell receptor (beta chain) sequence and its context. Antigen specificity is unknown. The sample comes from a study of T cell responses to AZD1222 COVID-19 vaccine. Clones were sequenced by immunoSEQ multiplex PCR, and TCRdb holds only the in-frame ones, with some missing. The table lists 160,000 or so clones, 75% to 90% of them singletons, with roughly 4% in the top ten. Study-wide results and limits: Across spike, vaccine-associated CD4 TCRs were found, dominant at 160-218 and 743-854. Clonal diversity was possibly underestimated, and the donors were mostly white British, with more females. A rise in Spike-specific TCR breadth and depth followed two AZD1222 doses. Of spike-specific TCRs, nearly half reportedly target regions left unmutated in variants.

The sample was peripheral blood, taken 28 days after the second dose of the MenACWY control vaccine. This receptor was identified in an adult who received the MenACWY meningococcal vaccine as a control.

DNA for the CDR3: TGTGCCATCAGTGAGACTACGGGCCCCCAGCATTTT. Translating it yields CAISETTGPQHF. This chain uses TRBV10-3 with TRBJ1-5; D not certain. The CDR3 loop spans 12 amino acids. CDR1 is ENHRY and CDR2 is SYGVKD in the germline V gene. V was shortened by 2 bases and J by 10 bases, with 9 bases between the two germline ends.